This TCR beta chain is drawn from a study of blood T cell repertoires in COVID-19. For the study at large: Spain, Italy and the United States supplied samples that represented acute and convalescent COVID-19. From T cells, B-cell-depleted T cells, or PBMCs came the material, which was cDNA or gDNA.

Trimming cost V 4 bases and J 1 base, with 13 bases left between them. The V gene's germline CDR1 is LNHDA and CDR2 SQIVND (reference sequence). The CDR3 loop spans 15 amino acids. Under the authors' procedure: Quantification of nucleated cells was approximated via reference gene primer amplification. Sequencing used immunoSEQ multiplex PCR; TCRdb keeps in-frame clones, though not all of them. V, J and clone size reflect that table, while D and trimming were determined from the DNA. This sample yields about 130,000 clones, of which approximately 77% are seen a single time; 20% to 25% belongs to the top ten.

The sample consisted of peripheral blood. The TCR originated in a man aged 80 or over with acute or convalescent COVID-19. The chain recombines TRBV19 with TRBJ1-2; D unclear. The CDR3 DNA follows: TGTGCCAGTAGTAACGAGAGGCGGAGTAACTATGGCTACACCTTC. Translating it yields CASSNERRSNYGYTF.